This T cell receptor beta chain was observed in a study of OX40 agonist ivuxolimab in advanced cancers. Some clones are missing from TCRdb's copy, which holds only in-frame ones; the method was immunoSEQ multiplex PCR. The table records 91,000 or so clones, approximately 94% of them present only once. The starting material was CD4+ or CD8+ T cells sorted from blood, obtained in a trial of the OX40 agonist ivuxolimab. This sequence was found in an adult with an advanced solid tumor such as melanoma, head and neck, liver or kidney cancer.

CDR3 loop: CASLALGTSGGNEQFF. The CDR3 DNA sequence: TGTGCCAGTCTTGCTTTGGGGACTAGCGGGGGGAATGAGCAGTTCTTC. J is TRBJ2-1 and V is TRBV19, with 15 bases lining up with TRBD2. Unmatched junction bases numbered 9, after V lost 8 bases and J lost 7 bases. The CDR3 is made up of 16 amino acids. CDR1 and CDR2 (germline): LNHDA, SQIVND (reference sequence).